The clone carrying this TCR beta chain has only a few counts. Every isolated RNA sample was fully reverse transcribed, so sequencing captured expressed TCRB transcripts. This table comes from immunoSEQ multiplex PCR, and its TCRdb copy is limited to in-frame clones, with some not included. The data hold 970,000 or so clones, with 15% to 20% observed a single time. The data were obtained in a study of beta chain features in type 1 diabetes. From germline, CDR1 is MNHNS and CDR2 SASEGT. This CDR3 spans 21 amino acids. The V segment lost 1 base and the J segment 8 bases; nucleotides outside the gene matches: 22.

This clonotype originated in a woman under 30 in good health. Material for sequencing was naive CD4+ T cells from blood. The genes are TRBV6-1 and TRBJ2-1, with TRBD2 matching over 11 bases. The CDR3 sequence is CASSEEGAGTVGSGRVYEQFF. The CDR3 bases are TGTGCCAGCAGTGAAGAAGGGGCCGGGACGGTGGGTAGCGGGAGGGTGTATGAGCAGTTCTTC.